This T cell receptor (beta chain) is from a study of T cells in Graves' hyperthyroidism and ophthalmopathy. Diagnosis of hyperthyroidism was new in patients aged 18 to 65, and its duration was under 2 months. The sample of blood was obtained at first hyperthyroidism diagnosis (before any ophthalmopathy symptoms). On this clonotype: Its target is unknown.

V was cut by 7 bases and J by 3 bases, with 10 bases left in between. This CDR3 comprises 13 residues. Study-wide points: The majority of expanded thyroid clonotypes above 0.001 also appeared in blood.

TCR beta CDR3 sequences were amplified from RNA transcripts. A set of HTBI primers served as the primers for a first-round RT-PCR of the TCR CDR3. TCRdb itself ran the multiplex PCR reads through MiXCR, one entry per CDR3 protein. The data hold 150,000 to 200,000 distinct CDR3 sequences, with roughly 10% observed a single time. This clonotype was obtained from a woman aged 18 to 35 with Graves' hyperthyroidism that later progressed to Graves' ophthalmopathy. V gene TRBV12-3 or TRBV12-4 combines with J gene TRBJ1-5; D perhaps matches TRBD1 (5 bases). The source material was blood. Here the CDR3 DNA reads TGTGCCAGCAAGCCGGGGCCCAATCAGCCCCAGCATTTT. It codes for CASKPGPNQPQHF.